The 6 T cell receptor beta chains presented below share a single source sample, sequenced in a study of Ad26.COV2.S vaccination and SARS-CoV-2 variants. Treatment indicated: roughly 20 received Ad26.COV2.S at low or high dose, single or two shots; roughly five received placebo; per-sample allocation not given. Day 63 after the first vaccine or placebo injection was the time point for sampling. This table comes from immunoSEQ multiplex PCR, and its TCRdb copy is limited to in-frame clones, with some not included. The repertoire holds approximately 300,000 clones, with approximately 86% as singletons. This sample comprised peripheral blood, obtained in a trial of Ad26.COV2.S vaccine versus placebo. Receptors originate from a person between 18 and 65 years old who received the Ad26.COV2.S COVID-19 vaccine or a placebo.

This clone occurred a few times. The J gene is TRBJ2-1, the V gene TRBV5-4, with TRBD2 identical over 8 bases. This CDR3 comprises 16 residues. Trimming at V came to 2 bases and at J to 9 bases, leaving 13 bases not matched to a gene. Per germline, CDR1 SGHNT and CDR2 YYREEE (reference sequence). Here the CDR3 DNA reads TGTGCCAGCAGCTTACCGGGGGGGCGGGATTTCGGTGAGCAGTTCTTC. Translated: CASSLPGGRDFGEQFF.

This chain links TRBV6-4 with TRBJ1-1, with 7 bases that match TRBD1. The CDR3 consists of 14 residues. CDR1 is MRHNA, CDR2 SNTAGT, per germline. V lost 5 bases and J lost 4; bases outside the gene matches: 7. The CDR3 loop is CASSRTGLGTEAFF. The CDR3 DNA reads TGTGCCAGCAGTAGGACAGGCTTAGGCACTGAAGCTTTCTTT.

The chain has TRBV2 and TRBJ2-5; 8 bases match TRBD2. Germline trimming cut 4 bases from V and 1 base from J; bases unmatched to any gene: 14. From germline, CDR1 is SNHLY and CDR2 FYNNEI. The CDR3 is 18 residues long. CDR3 sequence: CASSGRGGSGVVQETQYF. CDR3 sequence (DNA): TGTGCCAGCAGTGGAAGGGGGGGTAGCGGGGTCGTCCAAGAGACCCAGTACTTC.

CDR3 DNA: TGTGCCAGCAGTAATCAGCGGGAATACACAGATACGCAGTATTTT. Translation: CASSNQREYTDTQYF. The rearrangement uses TRBV25-1 and TRBJ2-3; the match to TRBD2 covers 7 bases. Per germline, CDR1 MGHDK and CDR2 SYGVNS. The CDR3 is 15 residues long. Germline trimming cut 5 bases from V and 2 bases from J; bases unmatched to any gene: 7.

In this sample, this clone turned up a few times. The genes are TRBV29-1 and TRBJ1-5; possibly TRBD1 for D (6 bases). The germline gives CDR1 SQVTM, CDR2 ANQGSEA. This CDR3 is 12 amino acids long. V shed 5 bases and J shed 5 bases, with 10 bases lying between them. The CDR3 DNA sequence: TGCAGCGTTCTACAGGGACATCAGCCCCAGCATTTT. It translates to CSVLQGHQPQHF.

The chain is built from TRBV5-4 and TRBJ1-2, with a possible D match to TRBD1 (5 bases). This CDR3 region has 14 residues. The V and J ends lost 1 base and 4 bases respectively, with 11 bases between them. Germline CDR1 SGHNT, CDR2 YYREEE (reference sequence). CDR3 region: CASSLRDVSYGYTF. For the CDR3, the DNA is TGTGCCAGCAGCTTGCGGGACGTGAGCTATGGCTACACCTTC.